Shown below are 11 T cell receptor beta chains from a single sample sequenced in a study of beta chain features in type 1 diabetes. General study findings and limits: Type 1 diabetes patients had TCRB CDR3s that were shorter (moderately but significantly so) in all four CD4+ subsets.

No antigen is known for these receptors. Every isolated RNA sample was fully reverse transcribed, so sequencing captured expressed TCRB transcripts. Profiled with immunoSEQ multiplex PCR; TCRdb holds only in-frame clones, not every one. Of some 280,000 clones detected, 14% appear once; the ten largest clones hold around 0.016%. Sequenced input: naive CD4+ T cells from blood. The origin of the receptors is a man aged 25-45 years with type 1 diabetes.

This clone has a handful of counts. The rearrangement uses TRBV4-2 and TRBJ2-3; TRBD2 aligns across 9 bases. Germline loops: CDR1 LGHNA, CDR2 YNFKEQ. V shed 1 base, J shed 6 bases, and the junction held 8 bases outside the gene matches. The CDR3 is 16 amino acids. CDR3 in amino acids: CASSQGNSGRSDTQYF. The CDR3 DNA follows: TGTGCCAGCAGCCAAGGAAATAGCGGGAGATCGGATACGCAGTATTTT.

This clone was counted between two and nine times. The chain uses TRBV10-3 and TRBJ1-1; 12 bases line up with TRBD1. This CDR3 contains 14 residues. The germline gives CDR1 ENHRY, CDR2 SYGVKD. V trimming: 9 bases; J trimming: 7 bases; junction bases outside the gene matches: 9. The DNA for the CDR3 is TGTGCCATAGTGGGACAGGGGGCGAGGGGTGAAGCTTTCTTT. Amino acids: CAIVGQGARGEAFF.

This clone appeared once. The CDR3 nucleotides are TGCGCCAGCAGCATCTCGGGACTACCGGCCTACGAGCAGTACTTC. Protein product: CASSISGLPAYEQYF. The chain joins TRBV5-1 to TRBJ2-7, with 7 bases aligning to TRBD2. Germline-derived CDR1 and CDR2 are SGHRS and YFSETQ. The junction had 9 bases not matched to a gene; V was cut back by 4 bases and J by 2 bases. The CDR3 runs to 15 residues.

The V gene is TRBV18, the J gene TRBJ2-2; 9 bases map to TRBD2. Germline V CDR1 and CDR2: KGHSH, LQKENI. The V and J ends lost 4 bases and 2 bases, in that order; junction bases with no gene match: 8. The CDR3 spans 17 residues. The CDR3 sequence: CASSLPGLAVNTGELFF. The CDR3 DNA follows: TGTGCCAGCTCACTGCCGGGACTAGCAGTTAACACCGGGGAGCTGTTTTTT.

This clone was detected a few times. The rearrangement uses TRBV5-4 and TRBJ2-3; TRBD2 is a possible D gene (6 bases). Per germline, CDR1 SGHNT and CDR2 YYREEE (reference sequence). The CDR3 length is 16 residues. V lost 2 bases, J lost 6 bases, and 19 bases lay in between. Here the CDR3 reads CASSLGGTPLQDTQYF. The CDR3, as DNA: TGTGCCAGCAGCTTAGGAGGGACTCCACTCCAGGATACGCAGTATTTT.

This clone has a handful of counts. This chain joins TRBV18 and TRBJ2-7; TRBD1 agrees at 9 bases. Germline lookup yields CDR1 KGHSH and CDR2 LQKENI. The V and J ends lost 2 bases and 1 base, in that order; junction bases with no gene match: 3. There are 15 residues in the CDR3. CDR3: CASSPGDRVSYEQYF. The DNA of the CDR3 is TGTGCCAGCTCACCAGGGGACAGGGTGTCCTACGAGCAGTACTTC.

This clone was seen a handful of times. The CDR3: CASTSGSSYEQYF. Written as DNA, the CDR3 is TGTGCCAGCACTAGCGGGAGTTCCTACGAGCAGTACTTC. The V call is TRBV27, the J call TRBJ2-7; TRBD2 aligns across 10 bases. The CDR3 totals 13 residues. J was trimmed by 1 base and V by 7 bases; bases with no gene match: 1. The germline gives CDR1 MNHEY, CDR2 SMNVEV (reference sequence).

The chain links TRBV11-2 to TRBJ1-1, with no clear D. V lost 5 bases to trimming and J lost 6 bases, with 16 bases between them. The CDR3 sequence is 14 residues long. Germline CDR1 is SGHAT and CDR2 is FQNNGV. CDR3 bases: TGTGCCAGCAGCCCCCCTGGCAGACTGTCTGAAGCTTTCTTT. It encodes CASSPPGRLSEAFF.

This clone turned up a few times. The chain links TRBV5-4 to TRBJ2-7; 9 bases agree with TRBD1. The J segment lost 1 base and the V segment lost 0 bases, leaving 2 bases of the junction unmatched. Germline V gives CDR1 SGHNT, CDR2 YYREEE (reference sequence). This CDR3 spans 15 amino acids. The CDR3 DNA is TGTGCCAGCAGCTTGGAGGGACAGGGTTCCTACGAGCAGTACTTC. Its translation: CASSLEGQGSYEQYF.

A few counts support this clone. This chain links TRBV27 with TRBJ1-5; D not certain. The germline V gene encodes CDR1 MNHEY and CDR2 SMNVEV (reference sequence). This CDR3 region has 15 residues. Trimming removed 5 bases from V and 3 bases from J, with 14 bases in between. CDR3 DNA sequence: TGTGCCAGCAGTCCCCGCCGGGGTCACAATCAGCCCCAGCATTTT. Its translation: CASSPRRGHNQPQHF.

This clone has a handful of counts. This rearrangement joins TRBV19 to TRBJ2-1; 10 bases align to TRBD2. CDR3 length: 14 residues. Germline-derived CDR1 and CDR2 are LNHDA and SQIVND (reference sequence). V dropped 2 bases and J dropped 5; count of bases not matched to a gene: 0. The CDR3: CASSITSGNNEQFF. CDR3 nucleotide sequence: TGTGCCAGTAGTATAACTAGCGGGAACAATGAGCAGTTCTTC.